These 8 T cell receptor beta chains originate from one sample sequenced in a study of T cell responses to AZD1222 COVID-19 vaccine. Here immunoSEQ multiplex PCR was the method, and the copy in TCRdb shows in-frame clones only, minus some. The profile covers 120,000 or so clones, with 80% to 90% appearing a single time and about 9.8% taken by the ten largest. Sample: peripheral blood, taken on day 0 of AZD1222 vaccination. The receptors stem from an adult in good health.

V usage is TRBV10-3 and J usage is TRBJ1-4; D gene ambiguous. The V gene's germline CDR1 is ENHRY and CDR2 SYGVKD. CDR3 length equals 16 residues. V dropped 7 bases and J dropped 3 bases, with 18 bases sitting between them. DNA of the CDR3: TGTGCCATCAATAACGACGGACCCTCGGCTAATGAAAAACTGTTTTTT. As protein: CAINNDGPSANEKLFF.

The V gene is TRBV20-1, the J gene TRBJ1-5; D is unclear. V was cut by 3 bases and J by 0 bases, with 9 bases left in between. The CDR3 is 14 residues long. From germline, CDR1 is DFQATT and CDR2 SNEGSKA (reference sequence). The CDR3 region is CSASAVYSNQPQHF. CDR3 nucleotides: TGCAGTGCTAGTGCAGTATATAGCAATCAGCCCCAGCATTTT.

Only one count was recorded for this clone. CDR3 residues: CASSFGPQHF. In nucleotides, the CDR3 is TGTGCCAGCAGCTTTGGGCCCCAGCATTTT. The chain has TRBV5-8 and TRBJ1-5; D remains unclear. Trimming removed 2 bases at V and 9 bases at J, with 3 bases between. The CDR3 is 10 residues long. CDR1 and CDR2 from the germline V gene are SGHTS and YDEGEE.

V and J are TRBV7-3 and TRBJ1-1; TRBD1 matches 9 bases. This CDR3 is 15 amino acids long. V dropped 2 bases and J dropped 5; count of bases not matched to a gene: 6. The V gene's germline CDR1 is SGHTA and CDR2 FQGTGA. In nucleotides, the CDR3 is TGTGCCAGCAGCTTATTTGTACAGGGGGCAACTGAAGCTTTCTTT. This gives the protein CASSLFVQGATEAFF.

This clone was found once. The rearrangement uses TRBV7-2 and TRBJ2-3; D unclear. The CDR3 extends over 16 amino acids. V was shortened by 4 bases and J by 3 bases, with 17 bases between the two germline ends. Germline CDR1 and CDR2: SGHTA and FQGNSA. The CDR3 nucleotides read TGTGCCAGCAGCTCCCACGCAAGCAGGTTGACAGATACGCAGTATTTT. This translates into CASSSHASRLTDTQYF.

The chain recombines TRBV5-1 with TRBJ2-7; D call uncertain. In germline, CDR1 is SGHRS, CDR2 YFSETQ. The length of the CDR3 is 14 residues. V shed 4 bases and J shed 1 base, with 12 bases lying between them. The CDR3 spells CASSTQVGSYEQYF. The CDR3 nucleotides are TGCGCCAGCAGCACCCAAGTTGGGTCCTACGAGCAGTACTTC.

This chain joins TRBV6-2 or TRBV6-3 and TRBJ2-7, with D unresolved. Trimming pared 2 bases from V and 3 bases from J, leaving 17 bases between. CDR1 is MNHEY, CDR2 SVGEGT, per germline. The CDR3 extends over 16 amino acids. The CDR3 nucleotides are TGTGCCAGCAGTTACCCGGTGCGAAAGCCCCGCTACGAGCAGTACTTC. This gives the protein CASSYPVRKPRYEQYF.

This clone has just a few counts. The chain combines TRBV27 with TRBJ2-1; D remains ambiguous. The CDR3 totals 13 residues. Trimming pared 8 bases from V and 5 bases from J, leaving 13 bases between. The germline CDR1 and CDR2 sequences are MNHEY and SMNVEV (reference sequence). CDR3 region: CASVAAGHNEQFF. The CDR3 nucleotides are TGTGCCAGCGTCGCAGCCGGCCACAATGAGCAGTTCTTC.